Presented here are 7 T cell receptor beta chains from one specimen sequenced in a study of shared clonotypes between healthy human individuals. Profiled with immunoSEQ multiplex PCR; TCRdb holds only in-frame clones, not every one. The table records 550,000 to 600,000 clones, around 78% of them present only once. Input material: PBMCs. The receptors were gathered from a woman aged 40 to 50 in good health. Some clones in this sample may be carry-over from other donors' samples.

The chain uses TRBV7-2 and TRBJ2-3; the match to TRBD2 covers 9 bases. The germline CDR1 and CDR2 sequences are SGHTA and FQGNSA. With V trimmed by 3 bases and J by 4 bases, 5 bases remained unmatched. This CDR3 is built from 15 residues. Here the CDR3 reads CASSLSAGGADTQYF. CDR3 bases: TGTGCCAGCAGCTTGTCAGCGGGAGGCGCAGATACGCAGTATTTT.

The chain uses TRBV30 and TRBJ1-4; possibly TRBD1 for D (5 bases). Germline V gene sequence: CDR1 GTSNPN, CDR2 SVGIG (reference sequence). Between the trimmed V and J ends, which lost 2 bases and 10 bases, there was a span of 20 bases. The CDR3 is 15 amino acids. The CDR3 is CAWSLSGTSRGKLFF. The DNA for the CDR3 is TGTGCCTGGAGTCTTTCCGGAACCTCAAGGGGAAAACTGTTTTTT.

The rearrangement links TRBV15 to TRBJ2-1; the match to TRBD2 covers 10 bases. With V trimmed by 5 bases and J by 5 bases, 15 bases remained unmatched. Germline V CDR1 and CDR2: LNHNV, YYDKDF (reference sequence). The CDR3 totals 18 residues. The CDR3: CATSPGVVAGGRHNEQFF. Here the CDR3 DNA reads TGTGCCACCAGCCCAGGAGTGGTAGCGGGAGGCAGACACAATGAGCAGTTCTTC.

The sample holds a few counts of this clone. Within the sample, other DNA sequences also encode this same CDR3. The chain couples TRBV5-1 to TRBJ2-6; D uncertain. CDR1 is SGHRS, CDR2 YFSETQ, per germline. This CDR3 contains 15 residues. The V end was cut by 4 bases, the J end by 0 bases, with 8 bases between. CDR3 residues: CASSQGGSGANVLTF. CDR3 DNA: TGCGCCAGCAGCCAAGGTGGCTCTGGGGCCAACGTCCTGACTTTC.

The chain carries TRBV19 and TRBJ1-4; D is ambiguous. This CDR3 spans 13 amino acids. Germline loops: CDR1 LNHDA, CDR2 SQIVND (reference sequence). Trimming cost V 4 bases and J 0 bases, with 3 bases left between them. CDR3 bases: TGTGCCAGTAGTAGGACAACTAATGAAAAACTGTTTTTT. Its protein is CASSRTTNEKLFF.

The chain employs TRBV7-2 and TRBJ2-2, with a weak D call TRBD2 (6 bases). CDR3 length equals 14 residues. Germline loops: CDR1 SGHTA, CDR2 FQGNSA. Trimming shortened V by 5 bases and J by 3 bases, and 10 bases separated the two germline ends. CDR3 residues: CASSQGLDTGELFF. The CDR3 DNA reads TGTGCCAGCAGCCAGGGACTTGACACCGGGGAGCTGTTTTTT.

The chain links TRBV27 to TRBJ2-7; 8 nucleotides align to TRBD2. The CDR3 sequence is 14 residues long. CDR1 and CDR2 (germline): MNHEY, SMNVEV (reference sequence). J was trimmed by 3 bases and V by 10 bases; bases with no gene match: 11. CDR3 nucleotide sequence: TGTGCCACACACCCCGGGGGGGTTCGCTACGAGCAGTACTTC. Translating it yields CATHPGGVRYEQYF.